This T cell receptor (beta chain) was recorded in a study of shared clonotypes between healthy human individuals. Study findings and constraints: Non-shared clonotypes showed lower generation probabilities than clonotypes common to all four donors. Genetic and exposure-history diversity was limited by the small donor number.

To note about this clone: Its specificity is not known.

Samples underwent the assay at deep level. Profiled with immunoSEQ multiplex PCR; TCRdb holds only in-frame clones, not every one. The data contain roughly 1,500,000 clones, nearly 99% of them seen just once; the ten biggest clones take up approximately 0.44%. The length of the CDR3 is 13 residues. From germline, CDR1 is SGHRS and CDR2 YFSETQ. V was cut by 2 bases and J by 7 bases, with 10 bases left in between. This clonotype was obtained from a man aged 30-40 years in good health. Sequenced material: naive CD4+ T cells sorted from blood. Sample subset: CD45RA+ positively selected. The gene calls are TRBV5-1 and TRBJ2-4; D ambiguous. This chain's CDR3 is CASSFFSENIQYF. Written as DNA, the CDR3 is TGCGCCAGCAGCTTCTTCTCTGAGAACATTCAGTACTTC.